This T cell receptor (beta chain) is from a study of blood T cell repertoires in COVID-19. On the study more broadly: Samples representing acute and convalescent COVID-19 were sourced from the United States, Italy and Spain. The analysed material was cDNA or gDNA that came from T cells, B-cell-depleted T cells, or PBMCs.

In the study's own analysis: Amplification with reference gene primers provided the estimates of nucleated cell counts. TCRdb's table, derived via immunoSEQ multiplex PCR, lists solely in-frame clones and lacks some. The D gene and trimming were derived from the DNA, and the V and J assignments and clone size from that table. Here the sample spans more than 90,000 clones, about 87% being singletons. The V and J ends lost 0 bases and 4 bases respectively, with 9 bases between them. CDR1 and CDR2 (germline): GTSNPN, SVGIG (reference sequence). This CDR3 has 13 amino acids. This chain connects TRBV30 to TRBJ1-1, with D tentatively TRBD1 (5 bases). The material sequenced was peripheral blood. The clonotype originates from a woman aged 25-40 years with acute or convalescent COVID-19. The CDR3 here is CAWSVQEGTEAFF. CDR3 nucleotide sequence: TGTGCCTGGAGTGTACAGGAGGGCACTGAAGCTTTCTTT.